Below, 5 T cell receptor beta chains from the same sample are listed, as sequenced in a study of CD8 T cells in ankylosing spondylitis (dated by TCRdb to about 2017). Receptor amplification or capture employed 5' RACE. TCRdb records Illumina HiSeq 2500 as the sequencer. TCRdb reworked the public reads: Q25 trimming with fastp, MiXCR clone assembly, productive beta chains retained. Rows merge per CDR3 protein into single entries with the most common DNA and genes. Across this sample there are some 37,000 distinct CDR3 sequences, with around 15% seen only once. The ten largest clones take up less than 40% of the sample. The sample consisted of synovial fluid, either unsorted or a sorted T cell fraction (not recorded which). The receptors originated from a male donor with ankylosing spondylitis.

This clonotype was counted many times. V gene TRBV2 combines with J gene TRBJ1-1; TRBD1 agrees at 7 bases. V shed 8 bases, J shed 10 bases, and the junction held 16 bases outside the gene matches. Germline CDR1 SNHLY, CDR2 FYNNEI. The CDR3 contains 14 residues. In DNA form, the CDR3 reads TGTGCCAGCGGACGAGGGCAAACTCAGGGGGGAGCTTTCTTT. It yields the protein CASGRGQTQGGAFF.

This clonotype was seen more than once but under ten times. CDR3 residues: CASSLVPSGTIGYNEQFF. The CDR3 DNA reads TGCGCCAGCAGCTTGGTCCCTAGCGGGACCATCGGATACAATGAGCAGTTCTTC. J is TRBJ2-1 and V is TRBV5-1; 9 bases match TRBD2. J was trimmed by 4 bases and V by 0 bases; bases with no gene match: 11. Looked up from germline, CDR1 is SGHRS and CDR2 is YFSETQ. CDR3 length: 18 amino acids.

This rearrangement joins TRBV27 to TRBJ1-2; a possible D gene is TRBD1 (6 bases). Germline V gene data show CDR1 as MNHEY and CDR2 as SMNVEV (reference sequence). Trimming removed 8 bases from V and 7 bases from J, with 20 bases in between. CDR3 length: 14 residues. The CDR3 region is CASRCGGPLCGYTF. CDR3 DNA sequence: TGTGCCAGCCGCTGCGGGGGGCCCCTGTGTGGCTACACCTTC.

A few counts support this clonotype. This chain joins TRBV6-4 and TRBJ1-6; 10 nucleotides match TRBD1. Trimming cost V 2 bases and J 10 bases; bases outside gene matches: 2. The CDR3 covers 14 residues. Per germline, CDR1 MRHNA and CDR2 SNTAGT. DNA of the CDR3: TGTGCCAGCAGTGACGGGACAGGGGAATCACCCCTCCACTTT. This encodes CASSDGTGESPLHF.

This clonotype was detected many times. This chain joins TRBV20-1 and TRBJ1-1, with 7 positions matching TRBD1. Germline V gene data show CDR1 as DFQATT and CDR2 as SNEGSKA (reference sequence). After removal of 4 bases from V and 3 bases from J, the junction contained 8 bases not matched to a gene. This CDR3 is built from 14 residues. The chain's CDR3 is CSAIRPTGYTEAFF. CDR3 nucleotide sequence: TGCAGTGCTATCCGACCGACAGGGTACACTGAAGCTTTCTTT.